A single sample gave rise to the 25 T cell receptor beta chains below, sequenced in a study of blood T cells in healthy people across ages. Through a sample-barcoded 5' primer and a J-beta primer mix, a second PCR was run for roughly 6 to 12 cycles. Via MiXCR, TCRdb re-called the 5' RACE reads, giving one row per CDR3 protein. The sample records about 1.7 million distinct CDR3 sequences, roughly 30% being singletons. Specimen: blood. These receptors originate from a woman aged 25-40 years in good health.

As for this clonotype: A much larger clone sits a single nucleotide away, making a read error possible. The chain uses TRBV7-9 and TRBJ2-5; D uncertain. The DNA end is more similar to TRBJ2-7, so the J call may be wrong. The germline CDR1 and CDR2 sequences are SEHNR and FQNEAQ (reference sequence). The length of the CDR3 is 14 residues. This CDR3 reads CACSLVAVSREQYF. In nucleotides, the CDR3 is TGTGCCTGCAGCTTAGTGGCGGTTTCGCGCGAGCAGTACTTC.

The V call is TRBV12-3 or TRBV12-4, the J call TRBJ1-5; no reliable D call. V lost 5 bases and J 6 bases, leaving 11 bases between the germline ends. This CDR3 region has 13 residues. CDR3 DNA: TGTGCCAGCAGTAAGTCGGCGGGTCAGCCCCAGCATTTT. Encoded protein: CASSKSAGQPQHF.

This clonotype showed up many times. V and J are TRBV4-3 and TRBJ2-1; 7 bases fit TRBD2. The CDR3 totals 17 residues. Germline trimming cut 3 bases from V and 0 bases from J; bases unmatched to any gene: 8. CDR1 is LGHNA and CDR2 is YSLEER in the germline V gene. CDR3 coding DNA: TGCGCCAGCAGCCAGGGTACTAGCGCGAGCTCCTACAATGAGCAGTTCTTC. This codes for CASSQGTSASSYNEQFF.

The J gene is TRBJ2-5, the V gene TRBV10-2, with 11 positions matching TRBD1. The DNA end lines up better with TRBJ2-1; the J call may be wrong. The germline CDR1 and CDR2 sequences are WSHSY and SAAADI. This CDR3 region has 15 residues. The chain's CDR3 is CASSEGTGGGETQFF. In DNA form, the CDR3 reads TGCGCCAGCAGTGAGGGGACAGGGGGAGGAGAGACCCAGTTCTTC.

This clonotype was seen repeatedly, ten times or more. The CDR3 coding sequence is TGCAGTGCCTACAGGGAGGACTATGGCTACACCTTC. The encoded protein is CSAYREDYGYTF. The chain carries TRBV20-1 and TRBJ1-2; possible D gene TRBD1, 6 bases. CDR3 size: 12 residues. Germline CDR1 and CDR2: DFQATT and SNEGSKA (reference sequence). Trimming removed 6 bases at V and 3 bases at J, with 11 bases between.

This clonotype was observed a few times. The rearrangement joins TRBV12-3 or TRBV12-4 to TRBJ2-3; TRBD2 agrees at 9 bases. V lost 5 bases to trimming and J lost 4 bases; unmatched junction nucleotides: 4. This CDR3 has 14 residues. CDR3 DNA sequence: TGTGCCAGCAGTGCGGGGGGGCCGTCAGATACGCAGTATTTT. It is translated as CASSAGGPSDTQYF.

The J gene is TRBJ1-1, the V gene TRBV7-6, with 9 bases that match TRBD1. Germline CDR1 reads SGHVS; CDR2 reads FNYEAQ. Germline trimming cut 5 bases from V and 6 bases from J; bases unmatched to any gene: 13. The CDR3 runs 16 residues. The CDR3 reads CASSRTGTGRLAEAFF. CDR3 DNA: TGTGCCAGCAGCAGGACCGGGACAGGGAGGCTTGCTGAAGCTTTCTTT. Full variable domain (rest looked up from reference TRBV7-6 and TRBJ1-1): GAGVSQSPRYKVTKRGQDVALRCDPISGHVSLYWYRQALGQGPEFLTYFNYEAQQDKSGLPNDRFSAERPEGSISTLTIQRTEQRDSAMYRCASSRTGTGRLAEAFFGQGTRLTVV.

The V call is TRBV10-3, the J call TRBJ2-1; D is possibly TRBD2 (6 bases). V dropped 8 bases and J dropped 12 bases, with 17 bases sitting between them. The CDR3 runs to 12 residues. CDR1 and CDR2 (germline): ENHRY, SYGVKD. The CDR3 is CAIAQGGDVQFF. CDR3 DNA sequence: TGTGCCATCGCCCAGGGAGGAGATGTGCAGTTCTTC.

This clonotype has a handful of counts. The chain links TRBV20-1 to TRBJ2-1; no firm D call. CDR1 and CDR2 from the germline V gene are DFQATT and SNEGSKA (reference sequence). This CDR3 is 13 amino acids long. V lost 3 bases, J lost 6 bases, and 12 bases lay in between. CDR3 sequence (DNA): TGCAGTGCTAGCACCGCCAGAGGCAATGAGCAGTTCTTC. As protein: CSASTARGNEQFF.

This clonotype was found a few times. The CDR3 spells CASSLQPGGADEQYF. The DNA for the CDR3 is TGTGCCAGCAGCTTACAGCCGGGGGGCGCAGACGAGCAGTACTTC. This sequence joins TRBV7-2 and TRBJ2-7, with a tentative D call TRBD2 (7 bases). The V end was cut by 2 bases, the J end by 5 bases, with 16 bases between. CDR1 is SGHTA, CDR2 FQGNSA, per germline. The CDR3 has 15 amino acids.

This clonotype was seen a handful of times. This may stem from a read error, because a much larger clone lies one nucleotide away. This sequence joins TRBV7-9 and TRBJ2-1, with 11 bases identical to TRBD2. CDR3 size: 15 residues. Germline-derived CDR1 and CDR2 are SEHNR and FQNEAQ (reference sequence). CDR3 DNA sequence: TGTACCAGCAGCCCCGGGACTAGCGGCTCCAATGAGCAGTTCTTC. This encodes CTSSPGTSGSNEQFF.

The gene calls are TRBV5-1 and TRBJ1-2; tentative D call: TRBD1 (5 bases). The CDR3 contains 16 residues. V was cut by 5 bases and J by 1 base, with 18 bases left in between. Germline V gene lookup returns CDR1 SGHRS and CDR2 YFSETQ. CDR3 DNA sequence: TGCGCCAGCAGGGGGCCTACAGGAACTAATAACTATGGCTACACCTTC. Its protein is CASRGPTGTNNYGYTF.

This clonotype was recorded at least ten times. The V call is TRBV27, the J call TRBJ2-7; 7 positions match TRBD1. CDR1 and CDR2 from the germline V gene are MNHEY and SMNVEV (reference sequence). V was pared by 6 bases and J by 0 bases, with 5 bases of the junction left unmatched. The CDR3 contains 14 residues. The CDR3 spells CASRGQALSYEQYF. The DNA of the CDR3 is TGTGCCAGCAGAGGACAGGCCCTCTCCTACGAGCAGTACTTC.

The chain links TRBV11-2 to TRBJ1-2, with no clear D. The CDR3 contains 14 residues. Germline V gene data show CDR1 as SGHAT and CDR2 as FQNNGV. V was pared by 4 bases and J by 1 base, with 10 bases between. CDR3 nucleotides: TGTGCCAGCAGCTCGAGCGGGGATAACTATGGCTACACCTTC. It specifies CASSSSGDNYGYTF.

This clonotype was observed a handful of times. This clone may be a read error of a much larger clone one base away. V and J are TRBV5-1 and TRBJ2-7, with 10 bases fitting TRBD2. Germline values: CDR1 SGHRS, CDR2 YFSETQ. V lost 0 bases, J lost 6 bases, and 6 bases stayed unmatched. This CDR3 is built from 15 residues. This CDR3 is CASSLGVAGGGEQYF. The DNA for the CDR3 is TGCGCCAGCAGCTTGGGGGTAGCGGGAGGCGGCGAGCAGTACTTC.

Here the CDR3 DNA reads TGTGCCAGCAGCTCAGCACTGGAGCGTTCAGGCAGGAAAAACATTCAGTACTTC. Protein sequence: CASSSALERSGRKNIQYF. The chain couples TRBV11-2 to TRBJ2-4; D unclear. Germline-derived CDR1 and CDR2 are SGHAT and FQNNGV. The CDR3 length is 18 residues. The germline V and J ends were trimmed by 4 bases and 4 bases, with 23 bases remaining between them.

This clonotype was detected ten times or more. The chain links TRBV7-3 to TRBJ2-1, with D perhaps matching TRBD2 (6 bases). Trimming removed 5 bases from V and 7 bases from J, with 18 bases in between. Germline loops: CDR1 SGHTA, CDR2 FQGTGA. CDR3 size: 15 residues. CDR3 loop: CASSARTAGLNEQFF. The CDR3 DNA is TGTGCCAGCAGCGCTCGGACCGCGGGATTGAATGAGCAGTTCTTC.

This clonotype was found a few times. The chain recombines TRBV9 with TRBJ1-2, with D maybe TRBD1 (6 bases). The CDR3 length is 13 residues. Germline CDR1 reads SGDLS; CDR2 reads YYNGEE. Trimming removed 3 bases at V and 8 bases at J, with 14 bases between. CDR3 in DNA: TGTGCCAGCAGCGAGTCGGACAGACTCGGCTACACCTTC. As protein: CASSESDRLGYTF. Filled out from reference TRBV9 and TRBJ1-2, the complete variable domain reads DSGVTQTPKHLITATGQRVTLRCSPRSGDLSVYWYQQSLDQGLQFLIQYYNGEERAKGNILERFSAQQFPDLHSELNLSSLELGDSALYFCASSESDRLGYTFGSGTRLTVV.

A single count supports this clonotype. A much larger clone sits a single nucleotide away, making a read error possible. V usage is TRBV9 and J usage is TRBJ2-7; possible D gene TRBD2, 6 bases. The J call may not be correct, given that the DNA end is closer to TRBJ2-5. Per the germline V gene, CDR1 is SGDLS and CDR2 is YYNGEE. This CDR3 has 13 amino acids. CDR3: CASGVGTQQTQYF. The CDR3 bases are TGTGCCAGCGGCGTGGGGACTCAACAGACCCAGTACTTC.

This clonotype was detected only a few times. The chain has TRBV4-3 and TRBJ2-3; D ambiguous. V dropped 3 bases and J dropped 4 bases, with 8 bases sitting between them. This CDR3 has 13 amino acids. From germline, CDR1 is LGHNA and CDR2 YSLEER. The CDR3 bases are TGCGCCAGCAGCCACCCAAGGGCAGATACGCAGTATTTT. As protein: CASSHPRADTQYF.

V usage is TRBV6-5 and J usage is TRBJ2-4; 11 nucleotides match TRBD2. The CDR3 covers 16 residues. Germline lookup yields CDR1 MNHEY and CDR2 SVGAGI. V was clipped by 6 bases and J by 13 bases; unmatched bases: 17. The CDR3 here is CASRGLAETSYNEQYF. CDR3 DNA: TGTGCCAGCAGGGGACTAGCGGAAACCTCCTACAATGAGCAGTACTTC.

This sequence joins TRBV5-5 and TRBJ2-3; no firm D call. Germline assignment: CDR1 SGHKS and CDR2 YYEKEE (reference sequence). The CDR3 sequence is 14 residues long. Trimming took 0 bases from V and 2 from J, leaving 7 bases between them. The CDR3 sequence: CASSLVQFTDTQYF. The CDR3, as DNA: TGTGCCAGCAGCTTGGTGCAGTTCACAGATACGCAGTATTTT.

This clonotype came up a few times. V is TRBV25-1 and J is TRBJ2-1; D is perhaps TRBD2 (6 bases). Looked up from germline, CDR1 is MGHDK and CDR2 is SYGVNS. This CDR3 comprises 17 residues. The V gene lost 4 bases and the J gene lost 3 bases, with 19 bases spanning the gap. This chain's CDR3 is CASSAIGSGVRYNEQFF. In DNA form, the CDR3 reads TGTGCCAGCAGTGCGATCGGGTCGGGGGTCCGCTACAATGAGCAGTTCTTC.

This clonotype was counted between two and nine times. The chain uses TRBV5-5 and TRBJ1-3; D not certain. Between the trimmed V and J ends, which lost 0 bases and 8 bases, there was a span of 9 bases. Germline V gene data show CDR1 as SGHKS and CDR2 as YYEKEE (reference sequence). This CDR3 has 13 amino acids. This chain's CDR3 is CASSLEERYTIYF. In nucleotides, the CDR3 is TGTGCCAGCAGCTTGGAAGAGAGGTACACCATATATTTT.

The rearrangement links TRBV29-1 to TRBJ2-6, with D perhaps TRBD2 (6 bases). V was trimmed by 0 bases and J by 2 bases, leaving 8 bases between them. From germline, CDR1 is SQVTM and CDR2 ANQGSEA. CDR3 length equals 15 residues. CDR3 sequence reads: CSVEDRGAGANVLTF. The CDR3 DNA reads TGCAGCGTTGAAGATCGCGGGGCTGGGGCCAACGTCCTGACTTTC.